These 32 T cell receptor beta chains came from one sample sequenced in a study of CD8 T cells in ankylosing spondylitis. TCRdb reprocessed the 5' RACE reads with MiXCR, giving one entry per CDR3 protein. Of around 770,000 distinct CDR3 sequences in the sample, around a fifth were seen once. Antigen specificity for these receptors is unknown. Findings of the study overall: The study identified a TCR beta motif of roughly eight highly homologous variants that appeared characteristic of ankylosing spondylitis blood.

Sequences were obtained from blood, either unsorted or a sorted T cell fraction (not recorded which). Source of these receptors: a male donor with ankylosing spondylitis.

This clonotype came up a few times. This chain links TRBV6-1 with TRBJ1-5; D is possibly TRBD1 (6 bases). This CDR3 is built from 15 residues. Trimming stripped 3 bases from V and 6 bases from J, with 15 bases between. In germline, CDR1 is MNHNS, CDR2 SASEGT. The CDR3 DNA follows: TGTGCCAGCAGTGACGTGGGGGGGCGTAGTCAGCCCCAGCATTTT. Translation: CASSDVGGRSQPQHF.

The chain links TRBV7-6 to TRBJ2-3; 7 bases line up with TRBD2. The length of the CDR3 is 15 residues. Per the germline V gene, CDR1 is SGHVS and CDR2 is FNYEAQ. V shed 5 bases and J 1 base; nucleotides not matched to a gene: 6. CDR3 in DNA: TGTGCCAGCAGCCGAGCGGGATCGGGCACAGATACGCAGTATTTT. Protein sequence: CASSRAGSGTDTQYF.

This chain joins TRBV9 and TRBJ2-3; TRBD2 might be the D (6 bases). Trimming took 3 bases from V and 1 from J, leaving 24 bases between them. CDR1 is SGDLS, CDR2 YYNGEE, per germline. The CDR3 is 19 amino acids. The CDR3 spells CASSAVGRIAEEGTDTQYF. The CDR3 region has the DNA TGTGCCAGCAGCGCAGTGGGAAGAATAGCGGAGGAGGGCACAGATACGCAGTATTTT. The full variable domain, completed using reference TRBV9 and TRBJ2-3, is DSGVTQTPKHLITATGQRVTLRCSPRSGDLSVYWYQQSLDQGLQFLIQYYNGEERAKGNILERFSAQQFPDLHSELNLSSLELGDSALYFCASSAVGRIAEEGTDTQYFGPGTRLTVL.

The rearrangement uses TRBV5-1 and TRBJ2-7, with 16 nucleotides matching TRBD2. CDR3 length: 16 residues. V was pared by 4 bases and J by 2 bases, with 3 bases of the junction left unmatched. Per germline, CDR1 SGHRS and CDR2 YFSETQ. The CDR3 nucleotides are TGCGCCAGCAGCCCTGGGACTAGCGGGGGGGCCTACGAGCAGTACTTC. It translates to CASSPGTSGGAYEQYF.

This clonotype was detected only a few times. V usage is TRBV28 and J usage is TRBJ1-2; possible D gene TRBD1, 6 bases. The V end lost 8 bases, the J end lost 4 bases, and 23 bases lay between the germline ends. Germline V gene data show CDR1 as MDHEN and CDR2 as SYDVKM. The CDR3 loop spans 16 amino acids. DNA for the CDR3: TGTGCCAGCCAACCCCGCGGGAGGAGCAGGGGCTATGGCTACACCTTC. This translates into CASQPRGRSRGYGYTF.

This clonotype was seen more than once but under ten times. V is TRBV20-1 and J is TRBJ2-7, with no clear D. Trimming shortened V by 5 bases and J by 2 bases, and 28 bases separated the two germline ends. Germline-derived CDR1 and CDR2 are DFQATT and SNEGSKA (reference sequence). The CDR3 is 18 amino acids. The CDR3 region has the DNA TGCAGTGCTCCCCCTAGAGCACTCGAAATGGCAAAACCCTACGAGCAGTACTTC. It translates to CSAPPRALEMAKPYEQYF.

In its sample, this clonotype was seen a few times. This chain links TRBV12-3 or TRBV12-4 with TRBJ2-2; D is undetermined. The ends were cut back, 8 bases at V and 8 bases at J, with 9 bases in the middle. This CDR3 is built from 11 residues. The CDR3 loop reads CASLRRGELFF. CDR3 nucleotide sequence: TGTGCCAGCCTCAGACGAGGGGAGCTGTTTTTT.

This clonotype has at least ten counts. Mismatch with germline at one junction end may stem from a read error. This sequence joins TRBV5-1 and TRBJ2-3; possibly TRBD2 for D (6 bases). Germline V gene lookup returns CDR1 SGHRS and CDR2 YFSETQ. The CDR3 sequence is 14 residues long. CDR3 residues: CASSLEGSTDTQYF. Here the CDR3 DNA reads TGTGCCAGCAGCTTGGAGGGAAGCACAGATACGCAGTATTTT.

The chain joins TRBV2 to TRBJ2-4, with a tentative D call TRBD1 (7 bases). Trimming removed 6 bases at V and 9 bases at J, with 21 bases between. Germline V gene lookup returns CDR1 SNHLY and CDR2 FYNNEI. This CDR3 spans 15 amino acids. In DNA form, the CDR3 reads TGTGCCAGCAGGGAAAGCGGGCTCAGGACAGGCATTCAGTACTTC. It is translated as CASRESGLRTGIQYF.

The chain recombines TRBV7-9 with TRBJ1-1; 8 positions agree with TRBD1. The CDR3 totals 13 residues. Germline-derived CDR1 and CDR2 are SEHNR and FQNEAQ (reference sequence). The V gene end was trimmed by 5 bases and the J gene end by 5 bases; junction bases not matched to a gene: 4. The CDR3 nucleotides read TGTGCCAGCAGCCTACAGGGGGTGACTGAAGCTTTCTTT. Protein: CASSLQGVTEAFF.

This clonotype turned up a few times. The chain combines TRBV6-2 or TRBV6-3 with TRBJ2-7; D may be TRBD1 (6 bases). In germline, CDR1 is MNHEY, CDR2 SVGEGT. The CDR3 runs 15 residues. Trimming stripped 0 bases from V and 4 bases from J, with 13 bases between. The CDR3 loop is CASSYSGHWLYEQYF. CDR3 nucleotides: TGTGCCAGCAGTTACTCGGGACATTGGTTGTACGAGCAGTACTTC.

The chain has TRBV11-1 and TRBJ2-7; 15 bases are shared with TRBD2. The CDR3 spans 16 residues. Germline V gives CDR1 SGHAT, CDR2 FQDESV (reference sequence). The V segment lost 5 bases and the J segment 3 bases; nucleotides outside the gene matches: 5. Written as DNA, the CDR3 is TGTGCCAGCAGCCCCGGGACTAGCGGGAGGTTCTACGAGCAGTACTTC. Its protein product is CASSPGTSGRFYEQYF.

This clonotype was counted at least ten times. V gene TRBV21-1 combines with J gene TRBJ1-6. TRBV21-1 is shown as a pseudogene. CDR3 length: 15 amino acids. CDR3 sequence: CASSKLGGRNSPLHF. Here the CDR3 DNA reads TGTGCCAGCAGCAAATTAGGTGGGAGAAATTCACCCCTCCACTTT.

This clonotype was found many times. This chain links TRBV20-1 with TRBJ2-7; the match to TRBD1 covers 12 bases. The ends lost 3 bases at V and 6 bases at J; junction bases unmatched: 9. Germline assignment: CDR1 DFQATT and CDR2 SNEGSKA (reference sequence). This CDR3 comprises 15 residues. Here the CDR3 DNA reads TGCAGTGCTAGCCCCGGGACAGGGGGCTGGGGCGAGCAGTACTTC. It specifies CSASPGTGGWGEQYF.

This clonotype was counted at least ten times. The rearrangement uses TRBV12-3 or TRBV12-4 and TRBJ2-1, with D possibly TRBD1 on 6 matching bases. This CDR3 has 15 amino acids. V was cut by 3 bases and J by 8 bases, with 17 bases left in between. CDR3 sequence reads: CASSFTGRIGDEQFF. The CDR3 DNA reads TGTGCCAGCAGTTTCACAGGGAGAATTGGCGATGAGCAGTTCTTC.

This chain connects TRBV20-1 to TRBJ2-1; 7 positions match TRBD1. The length of the CDR3 is 13 residues. Germline loops: CDR1 DFQATT, CDR2 SNEGSKA (reference sequence). V shed 8 bases, J shed 5 bases, and the junction held 9 bases outside the gene matches. The CDR3, as DNA: TGCAGTAGGGGGCAGGATAGAGACAATGAGCAGTTCTTC. It specifies CSRGQDRDNEQFF.

V and J are TRBV29-1 and TRBJ2-7; D may be TRBD2 (5 bases). V lost 4 bases and J lost 6, with 10 bases in between. The CDR3 totals 11 residues. Per the germline V gene, CDR1 is SQVTM and CDR2 is ANQGSEA. CDR3 DNA sequence: TGCAGCGTTGCGGGGTTGCGCGAGCAGTACTTC. As protein: CSVAGLREQYF.

The gene calls are TRBV6-1 and TRBJ1-2; D might be TRBD1 (5 bases). V was shortened by 6 bases and J by 4 bases, with 15 bases between the two germline ends. Germline V lookup: CDR1 MNHNS, CDR2 SASEGT. The CDR3 sequence is 14 residues long. This chain's CDR3 is CASRGPGFTYGYTF. The CDR3 nucleotides are TGTGCCAGCAGAGGGCCAGGGTTCACCTATGGCTACACCTTC.

Only a few counts were recorded for this clonotype. The chain links TRBV20-1 to TRBJ1-2, with D possibly being TRBD1 (5 bases). Germline V CDR1 and CDR2: DFQATT, SNEGSKA (reference sequence). V lost 3 bases and J lost 3, with 11 bases in between. The CDR3 runs to 13 residues. CDR3 protein: CSASGGTDYGYTF. As DNA, the CDR3 is TGCAGTGCTAGTGGGGGGACCGACTATGGCTACACCTTC.

This clonotype has just a few counts. V usage is TRBV5-1 and J usage is TRBJ1-2, with TRBD1 matching 7 bases. The CDR3 consists of 15 residues. The trim removed 3 bases at V and 3 bases at J, leaving 8 bases unmatched. Germline V gene data show CDR1 as SGHRS and CDR2 as YFSETQ. This CDR3 reads CASSSWDRRHYGYTF. For the CDR3, the DNA is TGCGCCAGCAGCTCGTGGGACAGACGCCACTATGGCTACACCTTC.

The chain employs TRBV29-1 and TRBJ2-5; 13 bases are shared with TRBD2. Trimming cost V 2 bases and J 10 bases; bases outside gene matches: 1. Germline-derived CDR1 and CDR2 are SQVTM and ANQGSEA. CDR3 length: 12 residues. CDR3 DNA: TGCAGCGTTGAATGGACTAGCGGGGGCCAGTACTTC. This encodes CSVEWTSGGQYF.

The gene calls are TRBV4-3 and TRBJ1-1; D gene ambiguous. Per the germline V gene, CDR1 is LGHNA and CDR2 is YSLEER. The CDR3 is 17 amino acids. Trimming cost V 0 bases and J 0 bases, with 14 bases left between them. CDR3 protein: CASSQDKTTGLNTEAFF. CDR3 in DNA: TGCGCCAGCAGCCAAGATAAAACTACGGGTTTGAACACTGAAGCTTTCTTT.

The rearrangement uses TRBV18 and TRBJ2-6; D perhaps matches TRBD1 (6 bases). This CDR3 spans 15 amino acids. In germline, CDR1 is KGHSH, CDR2 LQKENI. V was pared by 2 bases and J by 2 bases, with 7 bases between. CDR3 DNA sequence: TGTGCCAGCTCACCATCAGGGGCTGGGGCCAACGTCCTGACTTTC. It encodes CASSPSGAGANVLTF.

This chain links TRBV15 with TRBJ2-7; D remains ambiguous. V was shortened by 0 bases and J by 1 base, with 4 bases between the two germline ends. CDR1 and CDR2 from the germline V gene are LNHNV and YYDKDF (reference sequence). The length of the CDR3 is 13 residues. CDR3 nucleotides: TGTGCCACCAGCAGAGATTCGTCCTACGAGCAGTACTTC. Translation: CATSRDSSYEQYF.

This clonotype was observed a handful of times. This sequence joins TRBV5-1 and TRBJ1-6, with 11 bases matching TRBD1. Germline V lookup: CDR1 SGHRS, CDR2 YFSETQ. This CDR3 has 15 amino acids. Trimming at V came to 5 bases and at J to 7 bases, leaving 5 bases not matched to a gene. The CDR3 here is CASRPWTGGNSPLHF. Here the CDR3 DNA reads TGCGCCAGCAGACCCTGGACAGGGGGCAATTCACCCCTCCACTTT.

This clonotype has ten or more counts. The V gene is TRBV5-6, the J gene TRBJ1-1; D may be TRBD1 (5 bases). CDR1 SGHDT and CDR2 YYEEEE come from the germline V gene. Trimming left V 4 bases short and J 2 bases short, with 12 bases between. The length of the CDR3 is 14 residues. CDR3 amino acids: CASSQGAVNTEAFF. CDR3 sequence (DNA): TGTGCCAGCAGCCAGGGAGCTGTAAACACTGAAGCTTTCTTT.

This clonotype has only a few counts. J is TRBJ1-1 and V is TRBV24-1; D remains unclear. The CDR3 spans 13 residues. Between the trimmed V and J ends, which lost 7 bases and 3 bases, there was a span of 11 bases. In germline, CDR1 is KGHDR, CDR2 SFDVKD. CDR3 protein: CATRSGPYTEAFF. The CDR3 DNA sequence: TGTGCCACCAGGAGCGGGCCTTACACTGAAGCTTTCTTT.

The chain links TRBV12-3 or TRBV12-4 to TRBJ2-1; 9 bases line up with TRBD1. This CDR3 has 15 residues. The trim removed 7 bases at V and 2 bases at J, leaving 6 bases unmatched. The DNA of the CDR3 is TGTGCCAGCAACTTTGGGGACAGGGCCTACAATGAGCAGTTCTTC. This encodes CASNFGDRAYNEQFF.

This clonotype was recorded a few times. The chain couples TRBV7-2 to TRBJ2-7; 9 bases fit TRBD2. This CDR3 has 16 residues. V shed 5 bases and J 4 bases; nucleotides not matched to a gene: 12. In germline, CDR1 is SGHTA, CDR2 FQGNSA. The CDR3 protein is CTSSPSPSGIRYEQYF. The CDR3 region has the DNA TGTACCAGCAGCCCCAGTCCTAGCGGGATCCGGTACGAGCAGTACTTC.

This clonotype came up a few times. The V call is TRBV7-2, the J call TRBJ2-1; TRBD2 aligns across 7 bases. V lost 6 bases, J lost 2 bases, and 4 bases stayed unmatched. CDR1 and CDR2 from the germline V gene are SGHTA and FQGNSA. CDR3 length equals 14 residues. DNA for the CDR3: TGTGCCAGCAGGAATGGACTAGCCTACAATGAGCAGTTCTTC. This gives the protein CASRNGLAYNEQFF.

V usage is TRBV9 and J usage is TRBJ2-7; D not certain. Trimming removed 4 bases at V and 2 bases at J, with 16 bases between. This CDR3 region has 15 residues. CDR1 and CDR2 from the germline V gene are SGDLS and YYNGEE. The CDR3, as DNA: TGTGCCAGCAGCCCCTACGTGGGATTGACCTACGAGCAGTACTTC. Protein: CASSPYVGLTYEQYF.

This chain uses TRBV7-2 with TRBJ2-7; D is unclear. This CDR3 is 13 amino acids long. V lost 4 bases and J 0 bases, leaving 7 bases between the germline ends. Germline lookup yields CDR1 SGHTA and CDR2 FQGNSA. CDR3 sequence: CASSSTYSYEQYF. CDR3 DNA: TGTGCCAGCAGCTCGACTTACTCCTACGAGCAGTACTTC.